This TCR beta chain was documented in a study of blood T cell repertoires in COVID-19. In the study overall: Collection of acute and convalescent COVID-19 samples took place in the United States, Italy and Spain. Sources were T cells, B-cell-depleted T cells, or PBMCs; the material itself was cDNA or gDNA.

Germline values: CDR1 LGHDT, CDR2 YNNKEL (reference sequence). This CDR3 is built from 13 residues. V was pared by 5 bases and J by 5 bases, with 5 bases of the junction left unmatched. Clones were sequenced by immunoSEQ multiplex PCR, and TCRdb holds only the in-frame ones, with some missing. The sample yields roughly 200,000 clones, roughly 90% seen once. Input material: PBMCs or T cells enriched from blood (not recorded which). The source of this sequence is a woman aged 25-40 years with acute COVID-19. V is TRBV3-1 (or the pseudogene TRBV3-2) and J is TRBJ1-1, with 7 nucleotides matching TRBD1. CDR3 amino acids: CASSDGTATEAFF. DNA for the CDR3: TGTGCCAGCAGCGACGGGACAGCAACTGAAGCTTTCTTT.